This T cell receptor beta chain stems from a study of shared clonotypes between healthy human individuals. The study's findings and limits: Measured sharing among donors was expected to vary with sequencing depth.

Investigators divided CD4+ cells into CD45RA+ naive and CD45RA-negative memory subsets. Worth noting for this clone: What it recognizes is unknown.

Germline V gives CDR1 SGHDT, CDR2 YYEEEE. With 5 bases removed from V and 5 bases from J, the gap between germline ends came to 15 bases. The CDR3 sequence is 14 residues long. An approximately 200 ng quantity of DNA, 32,000 or so T cell genomes, went into the sorted-subset replicate PCRs. Method: immunoSEQ multiplex PCR; TCRdb's copy keeps in-frame clones and lacks some. The repertoire holds roughly 2.5 million clones, with more than 80% as singletons. This receptor was identified in a man in his late teens or twenties in good health. The chain combines TRBV5-6 with TRBJ2-3; D is possibly TRBD2 (7 bases). Sequencing used naive CD4+ T cells sorted from blood. The subset here: CD45RA+ positively selected. CDR3 protein: CASSLGGPRDTQYF. The CDR3 DNA follows: TGTGCCAGCAGTCTCGGGGGGCCTAGAGATACGCAGTATTTT.